The 7 T cell receptor beta chains below all came from one sample that was sequenced in a study of control samples from healthy donors and cancer patients. The protocol was immunoSEQ multiplex PCR, while the TCRdb copy is restricted to in-frame clones and leaves out a portion. The sample carries some 130,000 clones, roughly 90% recorded once. The sample taken for sequencing was blood. The receptors originated from a man younger than 35 in good health.

This clone was picked up one time. The V and J genes are TRBV5-6 and TRBJ2-5, with 10 positions matching TRBD2. The germline gives CDR1 SGHDT, CDR2 YYEEEE. V shed 0 bases and J 4 bases; nucleotides not matched to a gene: 9. This CDR3 contains 17 residues. In DNA form, the CDR3 reads TGTGCCAGCAGCTTGGGGAGCGGGGGGGCCTTGGGAGAGACCCAGTACTTC. Protein sequence: CASSLGSGGALGETQYF.

The chain recombines TRBV10-3 with TRBJ2-2; 9 bases agree with TRBD1. This CDR3 spans 18 amino acids. The V gene's germline CDR1 is ENHRY and CDR2 SYGVKD. V trimming: 4 bases; J trimming: 0 bases; junction bases outside the gene matches: 9. The chain's CDR3 is CAISGSPRQGANTGELFF. In nucleotides, the CDR3 is TGTGCCATCAGTGGATCTCCCAGACAGGGGGCGAACACCGGGGAGCTGTTTTTT.

The gene calls are TRBV27 and TRBJ1-2; no clear D gene. Germline V CDR1 and CDR2: MNHEY, SMNVEV (reference sequence). The length of the CDR3 is 15 residues. The germline V and J ends were trimmed by 3 bases and 5 bases, with 16 bases remaining between them. The CDR3 sequence: CASSFLGDFGYGYTF. CDR3 nucleotide sequence: TGTGCCAGCAGTTTTTTGGGTGACTTCGGGTATGGCTACACCTTC.

The chain recombines TRBV5-4 with TRBJ2-5, with D uncertain. This CDR3 contains 14 residues. The germline gives CDR1 SGHNT, CDR2 YYREEE (reference sequence). Trimming removed 3 bases at V and 2 bases at J, with 11 bases between. Here the CDR3 DNA reads TGTGCCAGCAGCTCCGGCCAACTTCAAGAGACCCAGTACTTC. It yields the protein CASSSGQLQETQYF.

The rearrangement joins TRBV2 to TRBJ1-5; D is undetermined. CDR3 length: 14 residues. Germline V gives CDR1 SNHLY, CDR2 FYNNEI. V lost 3 bases, J lost 13 bases, and 19 bases lay in between. As DNA, the CDR3 is TGTGCCAGCAGTGATCTTCTGTCTGACGTCGGGCAGCATTTT. Protein: CASSDLLSDVGQHF. Full variable domain (remainder filled in from reference TRBV2 and TRBJ1-5): EPEVTQTPSHQVTQMGQEVILRCVPISNHLYFYWYRQILGQKVEFLVSFYNNEISEKSEIFDDQFSVERPDGSNFTLKIRSTKLEDSAMYFCASSDLLSDVGQHFGDGTRLSIL.

The chain uses TRBV5-1 and TRBJ2-3, with D perhaps being TRBD1 or TRBD2 (5 bases each). Trimming stripped 3 bases from V and 0 bases from J, with 11 bases between. The germline V gene encodes CDR1 SGHRS and CDR2 YFSETQ. This CDR3 region has 15 residues. This CDR3 reads CASSSRDASTDTQYF. Written as DNA, the CDR3 is TGCGCCAGCAGCTCCAGGGACGCCAGCACAGATACGCAGTATTTT.

The chain is built from TRBV4-1 and TRBJ1-4; 7 bases are shared with TRBD1. The CDR3 length is 14 residues. V gave up 4 bases and J gave up 8 bases; unmatched junction bases: 7. Germline V gives CDR1 MGHRA, CDR2 YSYEKL. For the CDR3, the DNA is TGCGCCAGCAGCCCAGATACAGGGGTCGAAAAACTGTTTTTT. It translates to CASSPDTGVEKLFF.